This TCR beta chain was observed in a study of vaccination effects on CD4 cells after COVID-19 (dated 2022 in TCRdb). A note on the overall study: To identify antigen-specific CD4+ T cell clonotypes by their expansion, the ViraFEST assay first stimulated PBMC with viral peptide pools and then applied TCR sequencing. The Oncomine TCR Beta short-read assay on an Illumina iSeq 100 was used to sequence cultures from other donors in the study. A total of approximately 9 COVID-19 convalescent patients and several SARS-CoV-2-naive healthy vaccine recipients were included in the full study. Participants received two doses of either the BNT162b2 or the mRNA-1273 mRNA SARS-CoV-2 vaccine. In both COVID-19 convalescent patients and infection-naive vaccine recipients, the study compared SARS-CoV-2 spike-specific CD4+ TCR repertoires from before mRNA vaccination with those from after it. Approximately 2 million PBMC per well were cultured in IMDM with about 4.5% human AB serum, 10 IU/ml IL-2 and gentamicin, plus 10 ug/ml peptides. The full study reports these points: Only a small number of convalescent patients were included, and no early post-infection timepoints were available, which limited the study. Clones induced by infection and clones induced by vaccination both contracted markedly at late timepoints after vaccination, which fits with T cell responses waning over time. Among healthy vaccine recipients, nearly all vaccine-induced clones were SARS-CoV-2 mono-reactive, and just 1 of 255 was cross-reactive with common cold coronaviruses.

Worth noting for this clone: The antigen this receptor binds is unknown. No base-level quality is on record; no much larger clone is a single base apart.

After more than 9 days of culture, CD4+ T cells were isolated with the EasySep CD4+ T cell isolation kit. The absence of prior SARS-CoV-2 infection in healthy vaccine recipients was confirmed by negative nucleocapsid antibodies before and after vaccination. Half of the culture medium was replaced with fresh IL-2-containing medium on days 3 and 7. Each peptide stimulation condition was cultured in triplicate wells unless otherwise noted. PBMC were separated from whole blood using Ficoll-Paque Plus gradient centrifugation and were then either cryopreserved at -140C or used fresh. The QIAamp micro DNA kit was used to extract genomic DNA from the cultured CD4+ T cells. The receptor library was made with the immunoSEQ multiplex PCR assay. DNA from the cultured, isolated CD4+ T cells was subjected to TCR beta CDR3 sequencing. As for how the authors treated the data: Non-productive TCR sequences were removed, reads were trimmed to the CDR3 region, and CDR3s of at least 7 amino acids were retained. Antigen-specific clonotypes were identified with the MANAFEST web app by comparing expansion in peptide wells against reference cultures. For clones to be considered positive, expansion at FDR<0.05 versus reference and all other wells, an odds ratio above 5, and a frequency above 0.1% in two replicate wells were required. Cross-reactive clonotypes were defined as significantly expanded in SARS-CoV-2 spike wells and in at least one common cold coronavirus spike condition. Using the stringdist R package, CDR3 similarity was measured by Levenshtein distance, and unrooted trees were constructed with ape in R 3.6.1. TCRdb holds this immuneACCESS table with in-frame rearrangements only. Some clones are missing; in checked studies, unresolved V genes explain under half, and the rest has no known cause. V, J and clone size were drawn from that table, and D and trimming were deduced from the DNA. Recorded for this sample are some 27,000 clones; approximately 60% of them occurred a single time. The ten top clones hold roughly 10% of the sample.

Source: CD4+ T cells from PBMCs cultured without peptide, taken before COVID-19 vaccination. The receptor was derived from a human donor who received a COVID-19 vaccine.

The CDR3 reads CASSKVENYGYTF. The nucleotides are TGTGCCAGCAGTAAGGTAGAGAACTATGGCTACACCTTC. This receptor chain uses TRBV6-5 and TRBJ1-2; no D gene is confidently identified. Based on the germline V gene, the CDR1 and CDR2 sequences are MNHEY and SVGAGI. There are 13 amino acids in the CDR3, from cysteine to phenylalanine inclusive. Kept here is only the CDR3 DNA, which spans 39 bases and is read in frame from base 1. V loses 5 bases, J loses 2 bases, and the germline ends lie 9 bases apart.